The 7 T cell receptor beta chains given below trace back to one sample, sequenced in a study of blood T cell repertoires in COVID-19. The data were produced by immunoSEQ multiplex PCR, yet TCRdb's version contains in-frame clones alone and is incomplete. The sample lists 25,000 to 35,000 clones, around 87% occurring once. Sequencing input: peripheral blood. Every receptor here comes from a human donor in a cohort sampled during active COVID-19. The donor label of this sample is uncertain.

This chain uses TRBV15 with TRBJ1-2; D possibly corresponds to TRBD1 (5 bases). Trimming removed 0 bases from V and 6 bases from J, with 14 bases in between. Germline V gene lookup returns CDR1 LNHNV and CDR2 YYDKDF (reference sequence). This CDR3 spans 15 amino acids. Here the CDR3 reads CATSRDKTVSNGYTF. The CDR3 DNA reads as TGTGCCACCAGCAGAGACAAGACAGTATCCAATGGCTACACCTTC.

This clone appeared a single time. The rearrangement uses TRBV21-1 and TRBJ2-3; no DNA check was done on the table's D call, TRBD2. TRBV21-1 is deemed a pseudogene. The CDR3 runs to 14 residues. The CDR3 DNA reads as TGTGCCAGCGGACCCCGGGGGAGTGCGGATACGCAGTATTTT. Its translation is CASGPRGSADTQYF.

CDR3 coding DNA: TGCGCCAGCAGCCTAACAGGGCCCCGCCAAGAGACCCAGTACTTC. Amino acids: CASSLTGPRQETQYF. The chain has TRBV5-1 and TRBJ2-5; a weak D match, TRBD1 (6 bases). Trimming removed 4 bases from V and 1 base from J, with 14 bases in between. Germline CDR1 reads SGHRS; CDR2 reads YFSETQ. The CDR3 totals 15 residues.

This clone appeared a single time. V usage is TRBV5-5 and J usage is TRBJ2-1; 9 bases match TRBD2. V was pared by 4 bases and J by 10 bases, with 12 bases of the junction left unmatched. The germline CDR1 and CDR2 sequences are SGHKS and YYEKEE (reference sequence). The CDR3 extends over 15 amino acids. The DNA of the CDR3 is TGTGCCAGCAGCATAGTAGCGGGAGTCTCGGGGGAGCAGTTCTTC. As protein: CASSIVAGVSGEQFF. Full variable domain (remainder filled in from reference TRBV5-5 and TRBJ2-1): DAGVTQSPTHLIKTRGQQVTLRCSPISGHKSVSWYQQVLGQGPQFIFQYYEKEERGRGNFPDRFSARQFPNYSSELNVNALLLGDSALYLCASSIVAGVSGEQFFGPGTRLTVL.

This chain joins TRBV5-1 and TRBJ1-2; D is uncertain. Looked up from germline, CDR1 is SGHRS and CDR2 is YFSETQ. The CDR3 spans 15 residues. Trimming removed 2 bases from V and 8 bases from J, with 19 bases in between. The CDR3 sequence is CASSFIPGTLYGYTF. The CDR3 DNA follows: TGCGCCAGCAGCTTTATTCCGGGAACCCTTTACGGCTACACCTTC. Full variable domain (outside the CDR3, taken from reference TRBV5-1 and TRBJ1-2): KAGVTQTPRYLIKTRGQQVTLSCSPISGHRSVSWYQQTPGQGLQFLFEYFSETQRNKGNFPGRFSGRQFSNSRSEMNVSTLELGDSALYLCASSFIPGTLYGYTFGSGTRLTVV.

This chain joins TRBV5-1 and TRBJ2-5, with 7 bases aligning to TRBD2. The CDR3 extends over 16 amino acids. Per the germline V gene, CDR1 is SGHRS and CDR2 is YFSETQ. V dropped 2 bases and J dropped 2; count of bases not matched to a gene: 9. As DNA, the CDR3 is TGCGCCAGCAGCTTCGGAGGTAGCGGGCAACAAGAGACCCAGTACTTC. This codes for CASSFGGSGQQETQYF. Complete variable domain (other parts from reference TRBV5-1 and TRBJ2-5): KAGVTQTPRYLIKTRGQQVTLSCSPISGHRSVSWYQQTPGQGLQFLFEYFSETQRNKGNFPGRFSGRQFSNSRSEMNVSTLELGDSALYLCASSFGGSGQQETQYFGPGTRLLVL.

This clone was observed a single time. V and J are TRBV5-1 and TRBJ2-2; the match to TRBD2 covers 7 bases. With 5 bases clipped from V and 2 bases from J, the junction kept 6 bases outside the gene matches. Germline-derived CDR1 and CDR2 are SGHRS and YFSETQ. The CDR3 contains 15 residues. The CDR3 spells CASRLGGENTGELFF. In DNA form, the CDR3 reads TGCGCCAGCAGACTTGGGGGGGAAAACACCGGGGAGCTGTTTTTT. The full variable domain, in which reference TRBV5-1 and TRBJ2-2 provide the parts outside the CDR3, is KAGVTQTPRYLIKTRGQQVTLSCSPISGHRSVSWYQQTPGQGLQFLFEYFSETQRNKGNFPGRFSGRQFSNSRSEMNVSTLELGDSALYLCASRLGGENTGELFFGEGSRLTVL.